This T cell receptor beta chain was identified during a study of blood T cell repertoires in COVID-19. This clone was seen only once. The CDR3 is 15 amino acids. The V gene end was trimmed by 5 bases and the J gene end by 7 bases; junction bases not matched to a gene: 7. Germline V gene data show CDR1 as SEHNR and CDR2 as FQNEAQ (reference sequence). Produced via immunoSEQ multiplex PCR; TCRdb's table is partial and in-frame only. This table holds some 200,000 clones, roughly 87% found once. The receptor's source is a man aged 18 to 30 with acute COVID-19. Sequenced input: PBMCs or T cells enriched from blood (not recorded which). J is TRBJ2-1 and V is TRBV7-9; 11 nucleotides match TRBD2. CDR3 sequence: CASSLTSGSSNEQFF. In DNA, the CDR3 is TGTGCCAGCAGCCTAACTAGCGGGAGTAGTAATGAGCAGTTCTTC.